The subject of this entry is one TCR beta chain. Its antigen remains unidentified. Time point denoted: sample taken at primary tumor resection. Donation came from 70 or so patients with untreated early-stage non-small cell lung cancer. Unsorted whole RNA from tumor, nontumor lung or frozen PBMC underwent sequencing. Individual TCR cDNA molecules each bore their own unique molecular identifier. Each CDR3 protein gets one entry after TCRdb re-called the 5' RACE reads with MiXCR. The sample yields about 2,000 distinct CDR3 sequences, 7.5% to 10% seen once. The sample comes from a study of spatial heterogeneity in lung cancer. Overall study: Alpha-chain sequences were consistently detected less often than beta-chain sequences. Study results and limitations: Counts of expanded alpha and beta TCRs within tumors tracked the tumor nonsynonymous mutation count.

CDR3 length equals 15 residues. J lost 3 bases, V lost 3 bases, and 5 bases had no gene match. Germline CDR1 reads MNHEY; CDR2 reads SMNVEV (reference sequence). The TCR sequence derives from a female donor with early-stage non-small cell lung cancer. The source material was lung tumor tissue, sampled at surgery. The chain carries TRBV27 and TRBJ2-1; 7 bases are shared with TRBD1. CDR3 sequence reads: CASSFLRDSYNEQFF. The CDR3 DNA is TGTGCCAGCAGTTTCCTCCGGGACAGCTACAATGAGCAGTTCTTC.